The clone carrying this T cell receptor beta chain was observed at least ten times. Its specificity is unknown. This CDR3 comprises 12 residues. V shed 3 bases and J shed 0 bases, with 4 bases lying between them. Germline-derived CDR1 and CDR2 are DFQATT and SNEGSKA (reference sequence). Carrying unique molecular identifiers, the cDNA also gained a universal primer site through template switching. TCRdb recomputed calls from the 5' RACE reads with MiXCR, one row per CDR3 protein. The table has about 520,000 distinct CDR3 sequences, roughly a fifth seen once. This record comes from a study of identical twins. Study outcomes and limitations: Fewer insertions marked abundant cord blood beta clonotypes; young adult naive trended weakly, memory not at all.

These data also featured in a second study, about T cells expressing NK-cell markers.

The chain combines TRBV20-1 with TRBJ2-3, with D unclear. Sequencing was performed on CD4+ T cells sorted from blood. This receptor was identified in a woman younger than 30 in good health. This CDR3 is CSASPSTDTQYF. CDR3 nucleotide sequence: TGCAGTGCTAGCCCGAGCACAGATACGCAGTATTTT.